A selection of T cell receptor beta chains follows, all from one sample in a study of cytomegalovirus exposure and HLA in healthy donors. Using immunoSEQ multiplex PCR, the repertoire was profiled, and TCRdb retains in-frame clones only, with some absent. The table includes about 190,000 clones, about four fifths detected once. Sequenced: PBMCs. All receptors derive from a woman aged 50 to 60 in good health and CMV-seropositive. CDR3s include the opening cysteine and the closing phenylalanine or tryptophan. The D gene is left open where the match is weak. Size tells how often a clone was seen (once, few, many) or the class of an expanded clone, and some rows leave it out.

D gene: .; clone size: .; CDR3 length: 17; J gene: TRBJ1-3; V gene: TRBV7-9; CDR3 protein: CASSQDPSISSGNTIYF; CDR3 DNA: TGTGCCAGCAGCCAAGATCCCTCCATCAGCTCTGGAAACACCATATATTTT
D gene: TRBD1; clone size: .; CDR3 length: 14; J gene: TRBJ1-1; V gene: TRBV6-1; CDR3 protein: CASHRGLGNTEAFF; CDR3 DNA: TGTGCCTCTCACAGGGGGCTGGGGAACACTGAAGCTTTCTTT
D gene: .; clone size: .; CDR3 length: 13; J gene: TRBJ1-6; V gene: TRBV11-3; CDR3 protein: CASSPNSHSPLHF; CDR3 DNA: TGTGCCAGCAGTCCAAACTCCCACTCACCCCTCCACTTT
D gene: TRBD2; clone size: .; CDR3 length: 15; J gene: TRBJ2-1; V gene: TRBV9; CDR3 protein: CASSVGTSGTNEQFF; CDR3 DNA: TGTGCCAGCAGCGTAGGGACTAGCGGTACCAATGAGCAGTTCTTC
D gene: .; clone size: .; CDR3 length: 14; J gene: TRBJ1-5; V gene: TRBV5-4; CDR3 protein: CASSSGRENQPQHF; CDR3 DNA: TGTGCCAGCAGCTCCGGTCGGGAGAATCAGCCCCAGCATTTT
D gene: TRBD2; clone size: .; CDR3 length: 15; J gene: TRBJ2-5; V gene: TRBV9; CDR3 protein: CASTGTSGGRETQYF; CDR3 DNA: TGTGCCAGCACCGGGACTAGCGGGGGCAGGGAGACCCAGTACTTC
D gene: TRBD2; clone size: .; CDR3 length: 14; J gene: TRBJ2-1; V gene: TRBV5-1; CDR3 protein: CASSFRGGDNEQFF; CDR3 DNA: TGCGCCAGCAGCTTCCGGGGGGGGGACAATGAGCAGTTCTTC
D gene: .; clone size: .; CDR3 length: 17; J gene: TRBJ1-3; V gene: TRBV11-2; CDR3 protein: CASSLDRTGRSGNTIYF; CDR3 DNA: TGTGCCAGCAGCTTAGATCGTACGGGTCGCTCTGGAAACACCATATATTTT
D gene: TRBD1; clone size: .; CDR3 length: 16; J gene: TRBJ2-5; V gene: TRBV5-1; CDR3 protein: CASSLGQASTRETQYF; CDR3 DNA: TGCGCCAGCAGCCTGGGACAGGCGTCAACCAGGGAGACCCAGTACTTC
D gene: TRBD2; clone size: .; CDR3 length: 15; J gene: TRBJ2-1; V gene: TRBV7-9; CDR3 protein: CSSSLRGGVYNEQFF; CDR3 DNA: TGTTCCAGCAGCCTCCGGGGGGGCGTCTACAATGAGCAGTTCTTC
D gene: TRBD1; clone size: .; CDR3 length: 12; J gene: TRBJ2-5; V gene: TRBV29-1; CDR3 protein: CSGGQGMETQYF; CDR3 DNA: TGCAGCGGAGGACAGGGGATGGAGACCCAGTACTTC
D gene: .; clone size: once; CDR3 length: 15; J gene: TRBJ1-6; V gene: TRBV2; CDR3 protein: CASSEQGSYNSPLHF; CDR3 DNA: TGTGCCAGCAGTGAGCAGGGATCCTATAATTCACCCCTCCACTTT
D gene: .; clone size: .; CDR3 length: 15; J gene: TRBJ2-1; V gene: TRBV9; CDR3 protein: CASSVAPRSYNEQFF; CDR3 DNA: TGTGCCAGCAGCGTAGCTCCTCGCTCCTACAATGAGCAGTTCTTC
D gene: .; clone size: .; CDR3 length: 14; J gene: TRBJ1-2; V gene: TRBV18; CDR3 protein: CASSREGANYGYTF; CDR3 DNA: TGTGCCAGCTCACGCGAGGGGGCTAACTATGGCTACACCTTC
D gene: .; clone size: .; CDR3 length: 16; J gene: TRBJ1-1; V gene: TRBV6-5; CDR3 protein: CASSYTGMRRDTEAFF; CDR3 DNA: TGTGCCAGCAGTTACACGGGGATGCGTAGGGACACTGAAGCTTTCTTT
D gene: .; clone size: .; CDR3 length: 14; J gene: TRBJ1-1; V gene: TRBV5-4; CDR3 protein: CASSLGGENTEAFF; CDR3 DNA: TGTGCCAGCAGCTTGGGGGGAGAGAACACTGAAGCTTTCTTT
D gene: .; clone size: .; CDR3 length: 13; J gene: TRBJ2-7; V gene: TRBV25-1; CDR3 protein: CASSDRFNYEQYF; CDR3 DNA: TGTGCCAGCAGTGACAGGTTCAACTACGAGCAGTACTTC
D gene: .; clone size: .; CDR3 length: 16; J gene: TRBJ1-1; V gene: TRBV30; CDR3 protein: CAWSRGGAYLQPAAFF; CDR3 DNA: TGTGCCTGGAGTCGGGGGGGGGCTTACCTCCAACCGGCAGCTTTCTTT
D gene: .; clone size: .; CDR3 length: 18; J gene: TRBJ2-2; V gene: TRBV9; CDR3 protein: CASSARRGGERGTGELFF; CDR3 DNA: TGTGCCAGCAGCGCAAGGAGAGGGGGGGAACGCGGCACCGGGGAGCTGTTTTTT
D gene: .; clone size: .; CDR3 length: 14; J gene: TRBJ2-5; V gene: TRBV5-4; CDR3 protein: CASSAGQQKETQYF; CDR3 DNA: TGTGCCAGCAGCGCGGGACAGCAAAAAGAGACCCAGTACTTC
D gene: .; clone size: .; CDR3 length: 12; J gene: TRBJ2-2; V gene: TRBV11-3; CDR3 protein: CASSKESGELFF; CDR3 DNA: TGTGCCAGCAGCAAGGAGTCCGGGGAGCTGTTTTTT
D gene: .; clone size: .; CDR3 length: 14; J gene: TRBJ1-1; V gene: TRBV7-9; CDR3 protein: CASSFGGSDAEAFF; CDR3 DNA: TGTGCCAGCAGCTTCGGAGGCTCGGACGCTGAAGCTTTCTTT
D gene: .; clone size: .; CDR3 length: 11; J gene: TRBJ2-7; V gene: TRBV6-5; CDR3 protein: CASSRRGEQYF; CDR3 DNA: TGTGCCAGCAGTAGGAGAGGCGAGCAGTACTTC
D gene: .; clone size: .; CDR3 length: 16; J gene: TRBJ2-1; V gene: TRBV10-2; CDR3 protein: CASSEPERSSYNEQFF; CDR3 DNA: TGCGCCAGCAGTGAGCCGGAGCGTAGCTCCTACAATGAGCAGTTCTTC
D gene: TRBD1; clone size: .; CDR3 length: 14; J gene: TRBJ1-5; V gene: TRBV30; CDR3 protein: CAARGTGEVQPQHF; CDR3 DNA: TGTGCCGCCCGGGGGACAGGGGAGGTTCAGCCCCAGCACTTT
D gene: TRBD2; clone size: once; CDR3 length: 16; J gene: TRBJ2-1; V gene: TRBV11-3; CDR3 protein: CASSSPAGGSRNEQFF; CDR3 DNA: TGTGCCAGCAGCTCCCCCGCGGGGGGGTCGCGGAATGAGCAGTTCTTC
D gene: TRBD1; clone size: .; CDR3 length: 16; J gene: TRBJ1-5; V gene: TRBV5-6; CDR3 protein: CASSFSGQRSNQPQHF; CDR3 DNA: TGTGCCAGCAGCTTTTCGGGACAGCGAAGCAATCAGCCCCAGCATTTT
D gene: .; clone size: .; CDR3 length: 15; J gene: TRBJ1-4; V gene: TRBV4-1; CDR3 protein: CASSHPSLFNEKLFF; CDR3 DNA: TGCGCCAGCAGCCACCCGAGCTTATTTAATGAAAAACTGTTTTTT
D gene: .; clone size: .; CDR3 length: 15; J gene: TRBJ2-7; V gene: TRBV14; CDR3 protein: CASSQVGGAGYEQYF; CDR3 DNA: TGTGCCAGCAGCCAAGTGGGCGGGGCAGGTTACGAGCAGTACTTC
D gene: .; clone size: .; CDR3 length: 14; J gene: TRBJ2-2; V gene: TRBV5-1; CDR3 protein: CASRRGGSTGELFF; CDR3 DNA: TGCGCCAGCCGAAGAGGGGGAAGCACCGGGGAGCTGTTTTTT
D gene: TRBD1; clone size: .; CDR3 length: 13; J gene: TRBJ1-1; V gene: TRBV5-6; CDR3 protein: CASTMTGLSEAFF; CDR3 DNA: TGTGCCAGCACAATGACAGGGCTTTCTGAAGCTTTCTTT
D gene: .; clone size: .; CDR3 length: 14; J gene: TRBJ1-6; V gene: TRBV6-1; CDR3 protein: CASTPGAFNSPLHF; CDR3 DNA: TGTGCCAGCACCCCTGGGGCCTTTAATTCACCCCTCCACTTT
D gene: TRBD1; clone size: .; CDR3 length: 15; J gene: TRBJ2-5; V gene: TRBV7-8; CDR3 protein: CASSPRGQALGTQYF; CDR3 DNA: TGTGCCAGCAGCCCTAGGGGACAGGCCTTGGGGACCCAGTACTTC
D gene: TRBD1; clone size: .; CDR3 length: 15; J gene: TRBJ2-7; V gene: TRBV2; CDR3 protein: CASRRDGTGIYEQYF; CDR3 DNA: TGTGCCAGCAGGAGAGACGGGACAGGGATATACGAGCAGTACTTC
D gene: .; clone size: .; CDR3 length: 16; J gene: TRBJ2-4; V gene: TRBV21-1; CDR3 protein: CASTCRWDRPKNIQYF; CDR3 DNA: TGTGCCAGCACCTGTCGTTGGGACAGGCCTAAGAACATTCAGTACTTC
D gene: TRBD1; clone size: .; CDR3 length: 16; J gene: TRBJ1-1; V gene: TRBV27; CDR3 protein: CASSFRGRKGNTEAFF; CDR3 DNA: TGTGCCAGCAGTTTCAGGGGGCGAAAGGGGAACACTGAAGCTTTCTTT
D gene: .; clone size: .; CDR3 length: 14; J gene: TRBJ1-1; V gene: TRBV7-9; CDR3 protein: CASSPEVARPEAFF; CDR3 DNA: TGTGCCAGCAGCCCCGAGGTAGCTAGGCCTGAAGCTTTCTTT
D gene: .; clone size: .; CDR3 length: 14; J gene: TRBJ1-2; V gene: TRBV18; CDR3 protein: CASSPTRQDHGYTF; CDR3 DNA: TGTGCCAGCTCACCAACGCGACAGGATCATGGCTACACCTTC
D gene: .; clone size: .; CDR3 length: 15; J gene: TRBJ2-7; V gene: TRBV19; CDR3 protein: CASSTTPTRPYEQYF; CDR3 DNA: TGTGCCAGTAGCACGACCCCTACCAGGCCCTACGAGCAGTACTTC
D gene: TRBD1; clone size: .; CDR3 length: 13; J gene: TRBJ1-1; V gene: TRBV27; CDR3 protein: CASSSPGTVGAFF; CDR3 DNA: TGTGCCAGCAGTTCGCCCGGGACAGTGGGGGCTTTCTTT
D gene: TRBD1; clone size: .; CDR3 length: 12; J gene: TRBJ1-5; V gene: TRBV7-9; CDR3 protein: CASSFQGGPQHF; CDR3 DNA: TGTGCCAGCAGCTTCCAGGGGGGGCCCCAGCATTTT
D gene: .; clone size: .; CDR3 length: 15; J gene: TRBJ2-7; V gene: TRBV11-2; CDR3 protein: CASSLTSTASHEQYF; CDR3 DNA: TGTGCCAGCAGCTTAACGTCGACAGCATCTCACGAGCAGTACTTC
D gene: .; clone size: few; CDR3 length: 14; J gene: TRBJ1-1; V gene: TRBV7-3; CDR3 protein: CASSPTGSGVEAFF; CDR3 DNA: TGTGCCAGCAGCCCCACAGGGTCCGGGGTTGAAGCTTTCTTT
D gene: .; clone size: .; CDR3 length: 14; J gene: TRBJ2-1; V gene: TRBV10-3; CDR3 protein: CAISETGWDNEQFF; CDR3 DNA: TGTGCCATCAGTGAGACAGGGTGGGACAATGAGCAGTTCTTC
D gene: TRBD1; clone size: .; CDR3 length: 17; J gene: TRBJ1-1; V gene: TRBV28; CDR3 protein: CASSFGGTAVMNTEAFF; CDR3 DNA: TGTGCCAGCAGTTTTGGGGGGACAGCAGTCATGAACACTGAAGCTTTCTTT
D gene: TRBD1; clone size: .; CDR3 length: 15; J gene: TRBJ2-5; V gene: TRBV7-8; CDR3 protein: CASKRWDSVIEEQYF; CDR3 DNA: TGTGCCTCGAAAAGATGGGACAGCGTTATTGAGGAGCAGTACTTC
D gene: TRBD1; clone size: once; CDR3 length: 15; J gene: TRBJ2-3; V gene: TRBV28; CDR3 protein: CASSLGTGLTDTQYF; CDR3 DNA: TGTGCCAGCAGTTTGGGGACAGGGCTCACAGATACGCAGTATTTT
D gene: .; clone size: .; CDR3 length: 14; J gene: TRBJ2-5; V gene: TRBV28; CDR3 protein: CASSLPQGFGTQYF; CDR3 DNA: TGTGCCAGCAGTTTACCTCAGGGTTTTGGGACCCAGTACTTC
D gene: .; clone size: .; CDR3 length: 15; J gene: TRBJ1-1; V gene: TRBV6-1; CDR3 protein: CASIVRMTVNTEAFF; CDR3 DNA: TGTGCCAGCATTGTACGGATGACAGTGAACACTGAAGCTTTCTTT
D gene: .; clone size: .; CDR3 length: 12; J gene: TRBJ2-3; V gene: TRBV11-2; CDR3 protein: CASSLQGDTQYF; CDR3 DNA: TGTGCCAGCAGCTTACAGGGGGATACGCAGTATTTT
D gene: .; clone size: .; CDR3 length: 16; J gene: TRBJ1-2; V gene: TRBV7-9; CDR3 protein: CASSLGLDYENYGYTF; CDR3 DNA: TGTGCCAGCAGCTTAGGTTTAGATTATGAAAACTATGGCTACACCTTC
D gene: .; clone size: once; CDR3 length: 16; J gene: TRBJ2-2; V gene: TRBV7-3; CDR3 protein: CASSLGRDSNTGELFF; CDR3 DNA: TGTGCCAGCAGCTTAGGGCGGGACAGTAACACCGGGGAGCTGTTTTTT
D gene: .; clone size: .; CDR3 length: 13; J gene: TRBJ2-3; V gene: TRBV5-1; CDR3 protein: CASSFGGIDTQYF; CDR3 DNA: TGCGCCAGCAGCTTCGGCGGAATAGATACGCAGTATTTT
D gene: .; clone size: once; CDR3 length: 13; J gene: TRBJ2-7; V gene: TRBV7-9; CDR3 protein: CASSLVPDYEQYF; CDR3 DNA: TGTGCCAGCAGCTTAGTACCCGACTACGAGCAGTACTTC
D gene: TRBD1; clone size: .; CDR3 length: 15; J gene: TRBJ1-1; V gene: TRBV10-3; CDR3 protein: CAIRAPDRGEAEAFF; CDR3 DNA: TGTGCCATCAGGGCCCCTGACAGGGGTGAGGCTGAAGCTTTCTTT
D gene: TRBD2; clone size: .; CDR3 length: 15; J gene: TRBJ2-2; V gene: TRBV7-9; CDR3 protein: CASSRTSGDTGELFF; CDR3 DNA: TGTGCCAGCAGCCGAACTAGCGGGGACACCGGGGAGCTGTTTTTT
D gene: .; clone size: .; CDR3 length: 15; J gene: TRBJ2-1; V gene: TRBV27; CDR3 protein: CASSFTLSSYNEQFF; CDR3 DNA: TGTGCCAGCAGTTTTACACTAAGCTCCTACAATGAGCAGTTCTTC
D gene: TRBD1; clone size: .; CDR3 length: 16; J gene: TRBJ2-2; V gene: TRBV6-5; CDR3 protein: CASSYFVQPRGGELFF; CDR3 DNA: TGTGCCAGCAGTTACTTCGTCCAACCCAGGGGGGGGGAGCTGTTTTTT
D gene: TRBD2; clone size: .; CDR3 length: 20; J gene: TRBJ2-3; V gene: TRBV7-6; CDR3 protein: CASSPRTSGGAVGFSDTQYF; CDR3 DNA: TGTGCCAGCAGCCCCCGGACTAGCGGGGGGGCCGTGGGTTTTTCAGATACGCAGTATTTT
D gene: TRBD1; clone size: .; CDR3 length: 15; J gene: TRBJ2-7; V gene: TRBV18; CDR3 protein: CASSPDRGRGDEQYF; CDR3 DNA: TGTGCCAGCTCACCAGACAGGGGGCGCGGGGACGAGCAGTACTTC